This T cell receptor beta chain appears in the sequencing data of a study of blood T cell repertoires in COVID-19. Study at large: PBMCs, B-cell-depleted T cells, or T cells provided the cDNA or gDNA that made up the material.

This CDR3 region has 20 residues. Trimming took 4 bases from V and 6 from J; bases not matched to a gene: 15. Germline CDR1 is LGHNA and CDR2 is YSLEER. Per the original methods: Amplification from reference gene primers served as the basis for estimated nucleated cell counts. Measured with immunoSEQ multiplex PCR; TCRdb has only the in-frame clones, and not every one. For V, J and clone size, that table is used; D and trimming come from the DNA. The data hold tens of thousands of clones, with 80% observed a single time. The receptor was isolated from a woman aged 70-85 years with acute or convalescent COVID-19. The sequenced sample was peripheral blood. The V gene is TRBV4-3, the J gene TRBJ2-2; 15 nucleotides agree with TRBD2. CDR3: CASSPKEPGLAGGFSGELFF. CDR3 DNA: TGCGCCAGCAGCCCTAAGGAACCGGGACTAGCGGGGGGTTTTTCCGGGGAGCTGTTTTTT.